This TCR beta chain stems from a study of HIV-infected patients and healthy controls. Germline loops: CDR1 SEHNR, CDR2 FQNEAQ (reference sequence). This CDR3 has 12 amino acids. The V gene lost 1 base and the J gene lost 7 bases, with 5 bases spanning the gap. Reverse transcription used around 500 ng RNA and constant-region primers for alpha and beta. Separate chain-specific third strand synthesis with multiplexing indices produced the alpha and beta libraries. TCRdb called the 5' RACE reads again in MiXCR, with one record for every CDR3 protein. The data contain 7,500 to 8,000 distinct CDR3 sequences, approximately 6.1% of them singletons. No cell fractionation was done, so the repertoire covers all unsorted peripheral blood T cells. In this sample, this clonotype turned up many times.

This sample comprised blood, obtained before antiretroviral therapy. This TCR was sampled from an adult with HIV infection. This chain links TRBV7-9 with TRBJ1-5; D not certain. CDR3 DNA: TGTGCCAGCAGCTTAGAGGACCAGCCCCAGCATTTT. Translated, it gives CASSLEDQPQHF.